This T cell receptor beta chain derives from a study of blood T cells in healthy people across ages. The V gene end was trimmed by 0 bases and the J gene end by 0 bases; junction bases not matched to a gene: 3. The CDR3 runs to 17 residues. CDR1 is MGHRA, CDR2 YSYEKL, per germline. Primed by a sample-barcoded 5' primer and a J-beta primer mix, a second PCR proceeded for about 7 to 11 cycles. TCRdb reanalysed the 5' RACE reads using MiXCR and keeps one entry per CDR3 protein. The sample consists of over 1,300,000 distinct CDR3 sequences, roughly 59% of them appearing once. Study-wide results and caveats: Unsorted PBMCs ruled out conclusive naive versus antigen-experienced comparison.

In the case of this clonotype: Antigen: not known.

This sequence originates from a young man in good health. Material for sequencing was blood. This rearrangement joins TRBV4-1 to TRBJ2-3; 10 nucleotides agree with TRBD2. The CDR3 DNA reads as TGCGCCAGCAGCCAAGAGGGACTAGCGCCTAGCACAGATACGCAGTATTTT. Its translation is CASSQEGLAPSTDTQYF.